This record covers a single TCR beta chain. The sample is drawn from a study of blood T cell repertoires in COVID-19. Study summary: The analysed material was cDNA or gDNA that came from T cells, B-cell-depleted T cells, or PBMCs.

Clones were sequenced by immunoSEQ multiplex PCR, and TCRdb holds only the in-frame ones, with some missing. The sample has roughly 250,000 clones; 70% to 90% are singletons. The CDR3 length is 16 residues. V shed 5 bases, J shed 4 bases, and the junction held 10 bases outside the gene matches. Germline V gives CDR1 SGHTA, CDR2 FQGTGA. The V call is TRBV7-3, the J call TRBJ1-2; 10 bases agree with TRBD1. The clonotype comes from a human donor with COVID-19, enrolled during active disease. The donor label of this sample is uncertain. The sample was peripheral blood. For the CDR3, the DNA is TGTGCCAGCAGCCCACTCACTGGACAGGGGGTCTATGGCTACACCTTC. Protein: CASSPLTGQGVYGYTF.